This paragraph reports one T cell receptor beta chain. The antigen remains unidentified. The donor population consisted of healthy HIV-negative adults with no recent acute infections or vaccinations. CD45RA+ naive and CD45RA-negative memory subsets were separated from CD4+ cells. TCRdb's copy holds only in-frame clones and misses some; the assay was immunoSEQ multiplex PCR. This table holds about 1.1 million clones, 75% to 80% found once. The data belong to a study of shared clonotypes between healthy human individuals. The CDR3 has 17 amino acids. Germline trimming cut 4 bases from V and 2 bases from J; bases unmatched to any gene: 6. Germline V gene sequence: CDR1 LNHDA, CDR2 SQIVND (reference sequence). Study results and limitations: Sharing of clonotypes among donors was expected to vary with sequencing depth. Between a handful of donors, naive CD4 clonotypes were shared at a level of about 5%.

This sequence was found in a man younger than 30 in good health. Some clones in this sample may be carry-over from other donors' samples. The chain couples TRBV19 to TRBJ2-1, with TRBD2 matching 12 bases. Sequenced: memory CD4+ T cells from PBMCs. Described subset: CD45RA-negative fraction. The CDR3 here is CASSTRLAGDAYNEQFF. The CDR3 DNA reads as TGTGCCAGTAGTACTCGACTAGCGGGAGATGCCTACAATGAGCAGTTCTTC. The full variable domain, in which reference TRBV19 and TRBJ2-1 provide the parts outside the CDR3, is DGGITQSPKYLFRKEGQNVTLSCEQNLNHDAMYWYRQDPGQGLRLIYYSQIVNDFQKGDIAEGYSVSREKKESFPLTVTSAQKNPTAFYLCASSTRLAGDAYNEQFFGPGTRLTVL.